The T cell receptor (beta chain) described here comes from a study of T cell repertoires in cytomegalovirus infection. Study-wide background: Public TCR beta signatures provided an indication of both CMV infection and a matching HLA type. Study conclusions and caveats: The ex vivo response was dominated by HLA-C-restricted CMV-specific TCR beta clonotypes.

Concerning this clonotype: The target antigen is unknown.

The V end was cut by 4 bases, the J end by 12 bases, with 16 bases between. The germline V gene has CDR1 SGHVS and CDR2 FNYEAQ. The CDR3 loop spans 13 amino acids. TCRdb re-analysed the reads in MiXCR, keeping a single row per CDR3 protein. The sample holds approximately 730,000 distinct CDR3 sequences, around 29% seen once. This rearrangement joins TRBV7-6 to TRBJ2-1; D might be TRBD1 (6 bases). The source is a human donor in good health (CMV status not recorded). Some clones in this sample may be carry-over from other donors' samples. Sequences were derived from cultured CD8+ T cells from PBMCs, sampled from culture after CMV antigen stimulation. The CDR3 bases are TGTGCCAGCAGCTCGCCGGGACACCCTATGCAGTTCTTC. Translated: CASSSPGHPMQFF.